Following are 17 T cell receptor beta chains from one sample sequenced in a study of blood T cell repertoires in COVID-19. TCRdb keeps only in-frame clones here, not all; method: immunoSEQ multiplex PCR. The sample includes approximately 390,000 clones, around 87% of them seen just once. Input material: peripheral blood. Source of these receptors: a woman aged 55-70 years with COVID-19, enrolled during active disease.

V usage is TRBV9 and J usage is TRBJ2-3, with 16 bases fitting TRBD2. V lost 4 bases, J lost 4 bases, and 9 bases stayed unmatched. Germline assignment: CDR1 SGDLS and CDR2 YYNGEE. This CDR3 spans 18 amino acids. The CDR3: CASSLGTSGGAGADTQYF. Here the CDR3 DNA reads TGTGCCAGCAGCCTCGGGACTAGCGGGGGGGCCGGCGCAGATACGCAGTATTTT.

The chain carries TRBV19 and TRBJ2-3, with D possibly being TRBD1 (6 bases). V was trimmed by 4 bases and J by 2 bases, leaving 10 bases between them. The CDR3 consists of 14 residues. The germline V gene has CDR1 LNHDA and CDR2 SQIVND (reference sequence). The CDR3 coding sequence is TGTGCCAGTAGTAGACAGGAACACACAGATACGCAGTATTTT. Amino acids: CASSRQEHTDTQYF. Drawing the rest from reference TRBV19 and TRBJ2-3, the complete variable domain is DGGITQSPKYLFRKEGQNVTLSCEQNLNHDAMYWYRQDPGQGLRLIYYSQIVNDFQKGDIAEGYSVSREKKESFPLTVTSAQKNPTAFYLCASSRQEHTDTQYFGPGTRLTVL.

This clone appeared once. The chain uses TRBV4-1 and TRBJ2-5; tentatively, D is TRBD2 (5 bases). This CDR3 is 16 amino acids long. The germline CDR1 and CDR2 sequences are MGHRA and YSYEKL. With 4 bases removed from V and 5 bases from J, the gap between germline ends came to 20 bases. The CDR3 sequence: CASSLVGRPTRETQYF. CDR3 in DNA: TGCGCCAGCAGCCTTGTGGGGAGACCAACTAGGGAGACCCAGTACTTC.

The J gene is TRBJ2-5, the V gene TRBV5-5, with 13 bases fitting TRBD2. The CDR3 covers 16 residues. V lost 4 bases and J lost 3; bases outside the gene matches: 6. Germline CDR1 is SGHKS and CDR2 is YYEKEE (reference sequence). DNA of the CDR3: TGTGCCAGCAGCGGGCCGGGACTAGCGGGGAAAGAGACCCAGTACTTC. This translates into CASSGPGLAGKETQYF.

This chain's CDR3 is CASSRGQGGTRNTEAFF. DNA for the CDR3: TGTGCCAGCAGCCGAGGACAGGGGGGTACGAGGAACACTGAAGCTTTCTTT. This chain links TRBV5-4 with TRBJ1-1, with 10 bases fitting TRBD1. The CDR3 spans 17 residues. CDR1 and CDR2 (germline): SGHNT, YYREEE (reference sequence). V gave up 4 bases and J gave up 1 base; unmatched junction bases: 10. The complete variable domain, with remaining parts taken from reference TRBV5-4 and TRBJ1-1, reads ETGVTQSPTHLIKTRGQQVTLRCSSQSGHNTVSWYQQALGQGPQFIFQYYREEENGRGNFPPRFSGLQFPNYSSELNVNALELDDSALYLCASSRGQGGTRNTEAFFGQGTRLTVV.

The chain links TRBV6-9 to TRBJ2-7, with TRBD1 matching 8 bases. V was pared by 4 bases and J by 4 bases, with 18 bases of the junction left unmatched. The germline V gene encodes CDR1 MNHGY and CDR2 SVAAGI. The CDR3 is 18 amino acids. In DNA form, the CDR3 reads TGTGCCAGCAGTTCTGGACAGGGTCTTCACCTAGAAGAATACGAGCAGTACTTC. Its protein is CASSSGQGLHLEEYEQYF.

The chain combines TRBV3-1 (or the pseudogene TRBV3-2) with TRBJ2-6; D is possibly TRBD2 (5 bases). Between the trimmed V and J ends, which lost 1 base and 4 bases, there was a span of 14 bases. In germline, CDR1 is LGHDT, CDR2 YNNKEL (reference sequence). The CDR3 length is 17 residues. This CDR3 reads CASSQGPSSGGANVLTF. CDR3 sequence (DNA): TGTGCCAGCAGCCAAGGGCCTTCGTCGGGAGGGGCCAACGTCCTGACTTTC.

The chain joins TRBV25-1 to TRBJ1-2; tentatively, D is TRBD1 (5 bases). The V end was cut by 3 bases, the J end by 4 bases, with 12 bases between. Germline V CDR1 and CDR2: MGHDK, SYGVNS. The CDR3 has 14 residues. The CDR3 DNA reads as TGTGCCAGCAGTGAGACGGGGGGTACCTATGGCTACACCTTC. It encodes CASSETGGTYGYTF.

The CDR3 coding sequence is TGTGCCAGCAGCTTAGGACAGGGGTACACCTTC. This translates into CASSLGQGYTF. The chain combines TRBV7-2 with TRBJ1-2, with 8 nucleotides matching TRBD1. Germline lookup yields CDR1 SGHTA and CDR2 FQGNSA. The CDR3 consists of 11 residues. J lost 11 bases, V lost 1 base, and 0 bases had no gene match.

V gene TRBV28 combines with J gene TRBJ1-3; tentative D call: TRBD1 (5 bases). The CDR3 runs to 15 residues. The germline V gene has CDR1 MDHEN and CDR2 SYDVKM. V lost 5 bases and J lost 4, with 15 bases in between. The chain's CDR3 is CASSPQAGKGNTIYF. The CDR3 region has the DNA TGTGCCAGCAGTCCCCAGGCAGGGAAGGGAAACACCATATATTTT.

V and J are TRBV28 and TRBJ2-2; D might be TRBD1 (6 bases). The CDR3 is 18 amino acids. Germline loops: CDR1 MDHEN, CDR2 SYDVKM. Between the trimmed V and J ends, which lost 1 base and 3 bases, there was a span of 18 bases. The CDR3 bases are TGTGCCAGCAGTTTATTGGACAGAAAGCCTTTTTACACCGGGGAGCTGTTTTTT. Its protein is CASSLLDRKPFYTGELFF.

The chain couples TRBV4-2 to TRBJ2-5; TRBD2 might be the D (6 bases). The CDR3 totals 14 residues. CDR1 and CDR2 from the germline V gene are LGHNA and YNFKEQ. V was shortened by 1 base and J by 2 bases, with 8 bases between the two germline ends. As DNA, the CDR3 is TGTGCCAGCAGCCAAGGGGGGACTCAAGAGACCCAGTACTTC. Protein product: CASSQGGTQETQYF.

This clone has more than one count but fewer than ten. The chain joins TRBV18 to TRBJ2-6; D might be TRBD1 (6 bases). V shed 5 bases and J shed 2 bases, with 10 bases lying between them. This CDR3 is built from 15 residues. The germline V gene has CDR1 KGHSH and CDR2 LQKENI. The CDR3 loop is CASSAGVPGANVLTF. The CDR3 DNA is TGTGCCAGCTCAGCAGGGGTCCCTGGGGCCAACGTCCTGACTTTC.

The genes are TRBV19 and TRBJ2-7; the match to TRBD1 covers 11 bases. V dropped 3 bases and J dropped 6; count of bases not matched to a gene: 7. The V gene's germline CDR1 is LNHDA and CDR2 SQIVND (reference sequence). The CDR3 sequence is 15 residues long. CDR3 protein: CASSIPGTGGGEQYF. The CDR3 DNA reads as TGTGCCAGTAGTATCCCCGGGACAGGGGGTGGCGAGCAGTACTTC.

This sequence joins TRBV13 and TRBJ2-5; D might be TRBD2 (7 bases). Trimming took 2 bases from V and 7 from J, leaving 29 bases between them. CDR1 is PRHDT, CDR2 FYEKMQ, per germline (reference sequence). CDR3 size: 19 residues. Written as DNA, the CDR3 is TGTGCCAGCAGCTTATTACAGGGAGGGACGTTAGAAACAAGAGGGACCCAGTACTTC. This sequence encodes CASSLLQGGTLETRGTQYF.

This chain connects TRBV5-6 to TRBJ1-1, with D perhaps TRBD1 (6 bases). CDR3 length: 15 amino acids. The V gene lost 6 bases and the J gene lost 2 bases, with 17 bases spanning the gap. The germline V gene has CDR1 SGHDT and CDR2 YYEEEE. CDR3 amino acids: CASTQLGGLNTEAFF. The CDR3 bases are TGTGCCAGCACCCAGCTCGGGGGGCTCAACACTGAAGCTTTCTTT.

Concerning this clone: This same CDR3 is encoded by further DNA sequences in the sample. The chain combines TRBV19 with TRBJ1-1; 10 bases line up with TRBD1. V lost 5 bases and J lost 2; bases outside the gene matches: 8. This CDR3 comprises 16 residues. Germline CDR1 is LNHDA and CDR2 is SQIVND (reference sequence). For the CDR3, the DNA is TGTGCCAGTAGTCCCCGGACAGGGGGTCTCAACACTGAAGCTTTCTTT. It encodes CASSPRTGGLNTEAFF.